These 20 T cell receptor beta chains were sequenced from one sample in a study of T cell repertoires in cytomegalovirus infection. In TCRdb, the reads were re-called with MiXCR into one record per CDR3 protein. The sample has roughly 800,000 distinct CDR3 sequences, under 35% seen once. Antigens for these TCRs are unknown. Sequenced material: cultured CD8+ T cells from PBMCs, taken from culture after CMV antigen stimulation. All receptors come from a human donor in good health (CMV status not recorded). Some clones in this sample may be carry-over from other donors' samples.

The rearrangement uses TRBV7-9 and TRBJ2-2; D remains unclear. The CDR3 has 14 amino acids. V was pared by 3 bases and J by 6 bases, with 11 bases between. Germline CDR1 is SEHNR and CDR2 is FQNEAQ (reference sequence). DNA of the CDR3: TGTGCCAGCAGCTTTTTAGGTCTAGCCGGGGAGCTGTTTTTT. It translates to CASSFLGLAGELFF.

V and J are TRBV6-1 and TRBJ2-2; tentatively, D is TRBD1 (7 bases). Looked up from germline, CDR1 is MNHNS and CDR2 is SASEGT. The CDR3 has 14 amino acids. Trimming cost V 3 bases and J 5 bases, with 10 bases left between them. This CDR3 is CASSEPGGTGELFF. DNA for the CDR3: TGTGCCAGCAGTGAGCCAGGGGGGACCGGGGAGCTGTTTTTT.

This clonotype was recorded only once. The V call is TRBV19, the J call TRBJ2-3; possible D gene TRBD1, 6 bases. The CDR3 sequence is 14 residues long. V was cut by 3 bases and J by 5 bases, with 12 bases left in between. The germline V gene encodes CDR1 LNHDA and CDR2 SQIVND (reference sequence). In nucleotides, the CDR3 is TGTGCCAGTAGTATGTCAGGGGTGGTAGATACGCAGTATTTT. Amino acid sequence: CASSMSGVVDTQYF.

The chain carries TRBV4-1 and TRBJ1-5; no clear D. The CDR3 totals 15 residues. V was pared by 0 bases and J by 6 bases, with 12 bases between. In germline, CDR1 is MGHRA, CDR2 YSYEKL. CDR3 bases: TGCGCCAGCAGCCAAGATCCGGCCTCGGGTCAGCCCCAGCATTTT. This sequence encodes CASSQDPASGQPQHF.

The rearrangement links TRBV7-3 to TRBJ2-1; D gene ambiguous. Germline lookup yields CDR1 SGHTA and CDR2 FQGTGA. Trimming stripped 2 bases from V and 2 bases from J, with 13 bases between. CDR3 length equals 16 residues. The CDR3 region has the DNA TGTGCCAGCAGCTTAGAACAGCAGAATCCCTACAATGAGCAGTTCTTC. It codes for CASSLEQQNPYNEQFF.

The J gene is TRBJ2-1, the V gene TRBV28; D remains ambiguous. CDR1 and CDR2 from the germline V gene are MDHEN and SYDVKM. V was trimmed by 5 bases and J by 4 bases, leaving 18 bases between them. CDR3 length: 16 amino acids. The CDR3 is CASSPRRPPIYNEQFF. The DNA of the CDR3 is TGTGCCAGCAGTCCTCGTCGGCCCCCAATATACAATGAGCAGTTCTTC.

This clonotype came up a few times. The J gene is TRBJ1-6, the V gene TRBV28; D is uncertain. Trimming cost V 5 bases and J 2 bases, with 16 bases left between them. This CDR3 region has 17 residues. CDR1 and CDR2 from the germline V gene are MDHEN and SYDVKM. CDR3 loop: CASSLEFGIAYNSPLHF. The CDR3 coding sequence is TGTGCCAGCAGTCTCGAATTCGGGATCGCCTATAATTCACCCCTCCACTTT.

Comments on this clonotype: Compared with germline, one end of the junction differs, possibly owing to a read error. This chain connects TRBV7-2 to TRBJ2-5, with no clear D. The CDR3 is made up of 14 amino acids. Germline V CDR1 and CDR2: SGHTA, FQGNSA. CDR3 sequence reads: CASSQGGRRETPYF. The DNA for the CDR3 is TGTGCCAGCAGCCAAGGCGGTCGGAGAGAAACCCCGTACTTC. Full variable domain (missing parts from reference TRBV7-2 and TRBJ2-5): GAGVSQSPSNKVTEKGKDVELRCDPISGHTALYWYRQSLGQGLEFLIYFQGNSAPDKSGLPSDRFSAERTGGSVSTLTIQRTQQEDSAVYLCASSQGGRRETPYFGPGTRLLVL.

V and J are TRBV12-5 and TRBJ2-1; 13 bases line up with TRBD2. V lost 2 bases, J lost 9 bases, and 7 bases stayed unmatched. This CDR3 comprises 16 residues. The germline V gene encodes CDR1 LGHNT and CDR2 FRNRAP. CDR3 in amino acids: CASGLSPLAGGSEQFF. The CDR3, as DNA: TGTGCTAGTGGTTTGTCCCCACTAGCGGGGGGGAGTGAGCAGTTCTTC.

The chain uses TRBV6-1 and TRBJ2-2, with unresolved D. Trimming left V 6 bases short and J 6 bases short, with 11 bases between. The CDR3 is made up of 13 amino acids. Looked up from germline, CDR1 is MNHNS and CDR2 is SASEGT. CDR3 protein: CASSHHVAGELFF. DNA for the CDR3: TGTGCCAGCAGCCACCATGTTGCCGGGGAGCTGTTTTTT.

This clonotype was detected once. The junction does not match germline at one end; this may be a read error. J is TRBJ2-2 and V is TRBV27; D might be TRBD1 (5 bases). The CDR3 extends over 14 amino acids. Germline CDR1 MNHEY, CDR2 SMNVEV (reference sequence). The CDR3 sequence: CANSIRQSGGELFF. The DNA of the CDR3 is TGTGCCAACAGTATCCGACAGTCTGGCGGGGAGCTGTTTTTT.

This rearrangement joins TRBV29-1 to TRBJ2-7, with TRBD1 matching over 11 bases. Germline-derived CDR1 and CDR2 are SQVTM and ANQGSEA. The CDR3 is 13 residues long. V dropped 4 bases and J dropped 3; count of bases not matched to a gene: 2. CDR3: CSVGTGGDYEQYF. CDR3 in DNA: TGCAGCGTTGGGACAGGGGGCGACTACGAGCAGTACTTC.

In its sample, this clonotype was seen a few times. The rearrangement uses TRBV7-6 and TRBJ1-1; 10 bases are shared with TRBD1. Germline loops: CDR1 SGHVS, CDR2 FNYEAQ. The V gene end was trimmed by 2 bases and the J gene end by 2 bases; junction bases not matched to a gene: 5. The CDR3 is 16 residues long. For the CDR3, the DNA is TGTGCCAGCAGCTTAAGAGGGACAGGGGATAACACTGAAGCTTTCTTT. Translation: CASSLRGTGDNTEAFF. Combining the CDR3 with reference TRBV7-6 and TRBJ1-1 gives the whole variable domain GAGVSQSPRYKVTKRGQDVALRCDPISGHVSLYWYRQALGQGPEFLTYFNYEAQQDKSGLPNDRFSAERPEGSISTLTIQRTEQRDSAMYRCASSLRGTGDNTEAFFGQGTRLTVV.

Remarks on this clonotype: The CDR3 carries no conserved terminal phenylalanine or tryptophan, so it likely arises from a read error. The chain has TRBV29-1 and TRBJ2-3; D remains ambiguous. The V gene's germline CDR1 is SQVTM and CDR2 ANQGSEA. The V gene lost 2 bases and the J gene lost 4 bases, with 4 bases spanning the gap. CDR3 size: 11 residues. The CDR3 DNA is TGCAGCGTTGAAAGATCAGATACGCAGTATTCT. Translated, it gives CSVERSDTQYS.

This clonotype has ten or more counts. This rearrangement joins TRBV6-1 to TRBJ2-7; D might be TRBD1 (5 bases). V dropped 4 bases and J dropped 0 bases, with 7 bases sitting between them. This CDR3 is 13 amino acids long. CDR1 and CDR2 (germline): MNHNS, SASEGT. The CDR3 DNA reads TGTGCCAGCAGTGCCGGACACTCCTACGAGCAGTACGTC. Its protein is CASSAGHSYEQYV.

With respect to this clonotype: This may be a read error: a much more frequent sequence differs by one nucleotide. The chain recombines TRBV6-5 with TRBJ2-1, with 8 bases lining up with TRBD2. Germline V gives CDR1 MNHEY, CDR2 SVGAGI. With V trimmed by 6 bases and J by 4 bases, 8 bases remained unmatched. The CDR3 has 15 amino acids. The CDR3 DNA is TGTGCCAGCAGGTCTATGCGGGGGGTGTACAATGAGCAGTTCTTC. Protein product: CASRSMRGVYNEQFF.

The rearrangement links TRBV14 to TRBJ2-2; D not resolved. Trimming took 7 bases from V and 7 from J, leaving 13 bases between them. The length of the CDR3 is 13 residues. Germline-derived CDR1 and CDR2 are SGHDN and FVKESK. This CDR3 reads CASTLVEGGELFF. CDR3 bases: TGTGCCAGCACTTTAGTTGAAGGCGGGGAGCTGTTTTTT.

This clonotype was seen a handful of times. The chain carries TRBV28 and TRBJ1-1; D gene unclear. V dropped 7 bases and J dropped 6 bases, with 9 bases sitting between them. This CDR3 contains 11 residues. The germline CDR1 and CDR2 sequences are MDHEN and SYDVKM. The CDR3 DNA is TGTGCCAGCACCTCAACCTCTGAAGCTTTCTTT. Translating it yields CASTSTSEAFF.

This clonotype was found many times. The chain combines TRBV7-8 with TRBJ1-4, with D maybe TRBD1 (5 bases). Germline values: CDR1 SGHVS, CDR2 FQNEAQ. V was cut by 4 bases and J by 8 bases, with 32 bases left in between. The CDR3 loop spans 20 amino acids. The CDR3 sequence is CASSSHRMGSGLGLREKLFF. Written as DNA, the CDR3 is TGTGCCAGCAGCTCTCATCGGATGGGGTCCGGCTTGGGGCTAAGGGAAAAACTGTTTTTT.

This clonotype was seen a few times. CDR3 in amino acids: CSVEGGTAGNTIYF. In nucleotides, the CDR3 is TGCAGCGTTGAAGGTGGGACAGCTGGAAACACCATATATTTT. The J gene is TRBJ1-3, the V gene TRBV29-1, with 7 bases aligning to TRBD1. CDR1 and CDR2 from the germline V gene are SQVTM and ANQGSEA. This CDR3 is 14 amino acids long. The V gene end was trimmed by 1 base and the J gene end by 2 bases; junction bases not matched to a gene: 2. Based on the CDR3 plus reference TRBV29-1 and TRBJ1-3, the full variable domain is SAVISQKPSRDICQRGTSLTIQCQVDSQVTMMFWYRQQPGQSLTLIATANQGSEATYESGFVIDKFPISRPNLTFSTLTVSNMSPEDSSIYLCSVEGGTAGNTIYFGEGSWLTVV.